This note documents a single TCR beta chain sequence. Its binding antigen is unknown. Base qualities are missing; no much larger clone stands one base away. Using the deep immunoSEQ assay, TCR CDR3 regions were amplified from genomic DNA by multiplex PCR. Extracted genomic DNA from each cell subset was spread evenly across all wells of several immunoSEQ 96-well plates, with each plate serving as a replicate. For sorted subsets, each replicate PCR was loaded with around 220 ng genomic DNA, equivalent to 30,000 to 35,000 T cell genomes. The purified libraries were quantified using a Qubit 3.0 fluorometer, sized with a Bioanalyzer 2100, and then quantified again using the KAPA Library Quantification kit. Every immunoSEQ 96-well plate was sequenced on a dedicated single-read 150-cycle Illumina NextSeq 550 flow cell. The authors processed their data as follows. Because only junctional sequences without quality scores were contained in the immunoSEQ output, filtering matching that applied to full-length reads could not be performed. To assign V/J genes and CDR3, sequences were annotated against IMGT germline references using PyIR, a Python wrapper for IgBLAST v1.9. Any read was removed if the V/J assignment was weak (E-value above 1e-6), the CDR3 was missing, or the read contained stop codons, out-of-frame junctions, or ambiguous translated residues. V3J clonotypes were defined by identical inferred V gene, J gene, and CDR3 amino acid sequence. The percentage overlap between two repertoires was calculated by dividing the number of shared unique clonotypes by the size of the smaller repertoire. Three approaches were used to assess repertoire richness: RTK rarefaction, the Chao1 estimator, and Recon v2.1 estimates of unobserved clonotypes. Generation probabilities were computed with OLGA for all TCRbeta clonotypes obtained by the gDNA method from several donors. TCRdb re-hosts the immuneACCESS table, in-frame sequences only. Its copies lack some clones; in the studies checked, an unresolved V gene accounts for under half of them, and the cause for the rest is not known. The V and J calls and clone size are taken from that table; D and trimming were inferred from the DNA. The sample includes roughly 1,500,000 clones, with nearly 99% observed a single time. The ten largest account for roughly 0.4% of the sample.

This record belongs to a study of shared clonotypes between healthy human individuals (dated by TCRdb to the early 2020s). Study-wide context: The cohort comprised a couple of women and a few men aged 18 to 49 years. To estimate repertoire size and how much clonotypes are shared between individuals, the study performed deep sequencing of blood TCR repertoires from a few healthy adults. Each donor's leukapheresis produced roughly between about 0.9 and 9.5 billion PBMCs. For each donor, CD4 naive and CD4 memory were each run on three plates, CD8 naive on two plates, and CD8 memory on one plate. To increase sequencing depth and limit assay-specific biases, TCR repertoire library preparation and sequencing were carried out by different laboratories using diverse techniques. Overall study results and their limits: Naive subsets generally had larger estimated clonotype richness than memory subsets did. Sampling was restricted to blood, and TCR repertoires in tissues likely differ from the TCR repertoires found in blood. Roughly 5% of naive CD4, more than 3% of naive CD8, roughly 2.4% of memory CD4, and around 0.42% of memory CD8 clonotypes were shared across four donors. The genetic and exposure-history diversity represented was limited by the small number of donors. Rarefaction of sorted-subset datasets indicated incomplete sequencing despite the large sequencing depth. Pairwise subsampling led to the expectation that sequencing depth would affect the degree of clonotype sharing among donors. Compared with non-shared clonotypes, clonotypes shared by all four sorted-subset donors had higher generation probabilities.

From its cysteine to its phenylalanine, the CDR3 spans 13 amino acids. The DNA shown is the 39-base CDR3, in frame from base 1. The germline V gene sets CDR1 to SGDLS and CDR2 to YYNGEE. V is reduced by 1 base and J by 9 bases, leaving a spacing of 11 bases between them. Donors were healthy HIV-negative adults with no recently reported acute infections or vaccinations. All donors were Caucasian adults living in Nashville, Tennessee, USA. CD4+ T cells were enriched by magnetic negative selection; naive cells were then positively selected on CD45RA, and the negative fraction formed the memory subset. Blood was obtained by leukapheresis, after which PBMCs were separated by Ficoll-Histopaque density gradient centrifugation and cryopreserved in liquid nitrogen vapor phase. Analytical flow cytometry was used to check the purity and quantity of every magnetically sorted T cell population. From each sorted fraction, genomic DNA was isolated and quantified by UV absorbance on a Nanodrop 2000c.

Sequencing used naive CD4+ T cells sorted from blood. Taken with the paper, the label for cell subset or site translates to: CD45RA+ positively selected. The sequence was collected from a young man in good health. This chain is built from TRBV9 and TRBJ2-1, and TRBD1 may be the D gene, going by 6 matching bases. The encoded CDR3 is CASSVTTGSEQFF. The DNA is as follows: TGTGCCAGCAGCGTAACAACAGGGTCTGAGCAGTTCTTC.